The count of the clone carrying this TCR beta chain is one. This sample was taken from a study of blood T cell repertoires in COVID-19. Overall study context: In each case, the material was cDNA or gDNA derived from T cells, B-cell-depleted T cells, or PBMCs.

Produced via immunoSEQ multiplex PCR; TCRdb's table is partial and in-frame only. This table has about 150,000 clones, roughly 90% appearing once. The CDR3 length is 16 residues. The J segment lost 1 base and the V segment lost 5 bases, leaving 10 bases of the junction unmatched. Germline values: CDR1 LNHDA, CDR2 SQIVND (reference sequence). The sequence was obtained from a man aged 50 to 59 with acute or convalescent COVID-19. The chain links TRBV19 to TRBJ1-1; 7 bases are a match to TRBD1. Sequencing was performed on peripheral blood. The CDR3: CASSPGGGLRNTEAFF. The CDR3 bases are TGTGCCAGTAGTCCAGGAGGGGGCCTTCGGAACACTGAAGCTTTCTTT.